This TCR beta chain was sequenced for a study of T cells in localized non-small cell lung cancer. Study-wide points: The study detected a median around 57 of the top 100 tumor clones in adjacent lung.

This clone showed up just a few times. No antigen is known for it. Clones were read by immunoSEQ multiplex PCR, and TCRdb kept only the in-frame ones, dropping some. The table shows under 20,000 clones, with around 87% occurring only once. CDR3 length: 14 residues. With V trimmed by 10 bases and J by 8 bases, 12 bases remained unmatched. Germline V gene lookup returns CDR1 ENHRY and CDR2 SYGVKD. The input for sequencing was peripheral blood mononuclear cells, taken before any cancer treatment. The gene calls are TRBV10-3 and TRBJ2-1, with 9 nucleotides matching TRBD2. The receptor was isolated from a male donor at least 60 years old with stage II lung adenocarcinoma. CDR3 sequence reads: CATETSGGGDEQFF. The DNA for the CDR3 is TGTGCCACCGAGACTAGCGGTGGCGGCGATGAGCAGTTCTTC.